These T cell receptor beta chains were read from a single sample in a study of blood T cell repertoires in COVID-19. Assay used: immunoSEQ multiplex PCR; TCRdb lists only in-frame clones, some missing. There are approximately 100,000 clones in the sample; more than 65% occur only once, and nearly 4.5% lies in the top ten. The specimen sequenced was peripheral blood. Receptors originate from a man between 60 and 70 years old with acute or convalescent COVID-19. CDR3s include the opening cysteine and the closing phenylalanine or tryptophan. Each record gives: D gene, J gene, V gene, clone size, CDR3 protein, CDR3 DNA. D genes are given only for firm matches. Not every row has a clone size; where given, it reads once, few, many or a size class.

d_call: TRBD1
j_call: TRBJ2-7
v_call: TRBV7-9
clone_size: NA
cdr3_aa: CASSFGDSLPYEQYF
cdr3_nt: TGTGCCAGCAGCTTCGGGGACAGCCTCCCCTACGAGCAGTACTTC

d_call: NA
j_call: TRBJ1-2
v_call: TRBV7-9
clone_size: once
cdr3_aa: CASSPQEALQDGYTF
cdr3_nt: TGTGCCAGCAGCCCCCAAGAGGCCTTACAAGATGGCTACACCTTC

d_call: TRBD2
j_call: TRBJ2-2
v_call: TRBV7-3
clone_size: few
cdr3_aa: CASSLTREGPGELFF
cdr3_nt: TGTGCCAGCAGCTTAACACGGGAGGGCCCCGGGGAGCTGTTTTTT

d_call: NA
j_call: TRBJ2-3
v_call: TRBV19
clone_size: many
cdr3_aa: CASSLPDEGWTDTQYF
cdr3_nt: TGTGCCAGTAGTCTCCCCGACGAGGGCTGGACAGATACGCAGTATTTT

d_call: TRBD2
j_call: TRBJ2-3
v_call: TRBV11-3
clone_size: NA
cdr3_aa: CASSLGTSGGAADTQYF
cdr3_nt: TGTGCCAGCAGCTTAGGGACTAGCGGGGGGGCCGCAGATACGCAGTATTTT

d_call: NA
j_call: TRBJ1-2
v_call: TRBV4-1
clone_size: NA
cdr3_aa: CASSHYSGENGYTF
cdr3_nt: TGCGCCAGCAGCCATTATTCGGGGGAAAATGGCTACACCTTC

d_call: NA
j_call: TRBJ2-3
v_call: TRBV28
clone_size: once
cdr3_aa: CASSPTHGAGDTFWDTDTQYF
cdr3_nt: TGTGCCAGCAGCCCGACCCATGGGGCAGGGGATACCTTCTGGGACACAGATACGCAGTATTTT

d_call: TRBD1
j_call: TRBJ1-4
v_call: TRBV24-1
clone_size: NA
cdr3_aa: CATSDPGQGELFF
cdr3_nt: TGTGCCACCAGTGATCCCGGACAGGGAGAACTGTTTTTT

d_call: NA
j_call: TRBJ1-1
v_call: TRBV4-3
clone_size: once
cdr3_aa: CASSQVDTNTEAFF
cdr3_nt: TGCGCCAGCAGCCAAGTCGACACAAACACTGAAGCTTTCTTT

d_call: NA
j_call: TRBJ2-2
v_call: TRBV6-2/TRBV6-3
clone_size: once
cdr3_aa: CASSYLGYTGELFF
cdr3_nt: TGTGCCAGCAGTTATCTGGGCTACACCGGGGAGCTGTTTTTT

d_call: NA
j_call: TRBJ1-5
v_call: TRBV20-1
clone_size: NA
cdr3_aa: CSASWGKYQPQHF
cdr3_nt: TGCAGTGCTAGTTGGGGCAAGTATCAGCCCCAGCATTTT

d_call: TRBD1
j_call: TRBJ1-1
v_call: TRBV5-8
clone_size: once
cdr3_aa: CASRLTGGSTEAFF
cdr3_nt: TGTGCCAGCAGGTTGACAGGGGGCTCCACTGAAGCTTTCTTT

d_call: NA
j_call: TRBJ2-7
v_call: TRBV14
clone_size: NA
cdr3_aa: CASSPADRTYEQYF
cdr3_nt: TGTGCCAGCAGCCCAGCGGACAGAACCTACGAGCAGTACTTC

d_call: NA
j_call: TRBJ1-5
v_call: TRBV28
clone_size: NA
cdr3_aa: CASTLQNDQPQHF
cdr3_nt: TGTGCCAGCACTCTCCAGAACGATCAGCCCCAGCATTTT

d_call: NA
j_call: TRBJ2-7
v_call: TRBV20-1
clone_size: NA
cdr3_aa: CSARLATEQYF
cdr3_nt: TGCAGTGCTAGACTAGCGACCGAGCAGTACTTC

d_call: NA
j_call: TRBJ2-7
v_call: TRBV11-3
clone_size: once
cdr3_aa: CASSLYGPGYEQYF
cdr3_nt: TGTGCCAGCAGCTTATATGGTCCGGGCTACGAGCAGTACTTC

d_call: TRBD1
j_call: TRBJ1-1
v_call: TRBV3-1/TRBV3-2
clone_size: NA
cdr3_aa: CASSRGTGEAFF
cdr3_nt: TGTGCCAGCAGCCGAGGGACAGGTGAAGCTTTCTTT

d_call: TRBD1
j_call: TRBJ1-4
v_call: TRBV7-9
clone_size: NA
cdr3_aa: CASSYGTGLNEKLFF
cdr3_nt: TGTGCCAGCAGCTACGGGACAGGGCTAAATGAAAAACTGTTTTTT

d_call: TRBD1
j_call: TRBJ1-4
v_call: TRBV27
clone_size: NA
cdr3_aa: CASSLDRWTGNEKLFF
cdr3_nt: TGTGCCAGCAGTTTAGATAGGTGGACAGGGAATGAAAAACTGTTTTTT

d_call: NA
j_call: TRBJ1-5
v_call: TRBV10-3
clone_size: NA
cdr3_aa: CAVSKTGDNQPQHF
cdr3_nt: TGTGCCGTCTCAAAGACAGGAGACAATCAGCCCCAGCATTTT

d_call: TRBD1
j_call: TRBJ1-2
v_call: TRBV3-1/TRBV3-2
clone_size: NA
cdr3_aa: CASSQDRVNGYTF
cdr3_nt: TGTGCCAGCAGCCAGGACAGGGTCAATGGCTACACCTTC

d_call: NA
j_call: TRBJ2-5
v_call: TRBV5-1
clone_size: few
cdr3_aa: CASSLDGGEETQYF
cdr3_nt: TGCGCCAGCAGCTTGGACGGCGGGGAAGAGACCCAGTACTTC

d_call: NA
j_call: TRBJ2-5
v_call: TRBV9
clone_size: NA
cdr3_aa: CASSVDRAGETQYF
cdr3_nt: TGTGCCAGCAGCGTAGACAGGGCTGGGGAGACCCAGTACTTC